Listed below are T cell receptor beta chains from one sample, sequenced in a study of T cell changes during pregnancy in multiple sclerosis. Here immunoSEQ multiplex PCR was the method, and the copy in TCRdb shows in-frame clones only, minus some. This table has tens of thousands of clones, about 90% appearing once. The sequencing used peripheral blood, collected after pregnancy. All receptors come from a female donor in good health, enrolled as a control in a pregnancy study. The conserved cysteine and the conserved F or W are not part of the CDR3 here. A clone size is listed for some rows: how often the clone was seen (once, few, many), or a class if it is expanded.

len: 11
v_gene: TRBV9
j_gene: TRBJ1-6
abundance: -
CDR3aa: ASNEGSGSPLH

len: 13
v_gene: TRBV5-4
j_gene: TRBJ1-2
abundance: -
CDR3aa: ASRIQGPKLYGYT

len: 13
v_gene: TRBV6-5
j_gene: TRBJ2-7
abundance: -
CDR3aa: ASSFGQGPSYEQY

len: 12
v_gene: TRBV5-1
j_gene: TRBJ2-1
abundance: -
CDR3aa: ASSLITGENEQF

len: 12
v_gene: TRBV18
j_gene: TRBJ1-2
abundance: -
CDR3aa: ASSPRTGGDGYT

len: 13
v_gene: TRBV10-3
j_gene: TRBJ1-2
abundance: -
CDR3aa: AISESGPEIYGYT

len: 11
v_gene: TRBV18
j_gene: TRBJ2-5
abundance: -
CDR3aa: ASSSGLAETQY

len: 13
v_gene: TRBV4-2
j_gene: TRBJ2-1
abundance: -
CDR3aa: ASSQERGGYNEQF

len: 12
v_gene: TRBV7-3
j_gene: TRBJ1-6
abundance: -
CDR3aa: ASSSIGEGSPLH

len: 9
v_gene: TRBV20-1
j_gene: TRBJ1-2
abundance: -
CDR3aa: SARGTNGYT

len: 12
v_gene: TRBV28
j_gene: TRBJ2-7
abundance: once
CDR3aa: ASTTGQGGAEQY

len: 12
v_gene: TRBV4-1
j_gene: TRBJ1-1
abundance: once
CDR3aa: ASSQGPQGTEAF